A selection of T cell receptor beta chains follows, all from one sample in a study of cytomegalovirus exposure and HLA in healthy donors. The repertoire was sequenced with immunoSEQ multiplex PCR; TCRdb's copy has only in-frame clones and lacks some. The repertoire holds under 200,000 clones, with about nine tenths as singletons. Sequenced material: PBMCs. All receptors derive from a boy aged 2-15 years in good health and CMV-seronegative. The CDR3 runs from the conserved cysteine through the conserved F or W. The order of the fields is J gene, V gene, D gene, CDR3 protein, CDR3 DNA. A D gene is named only where the DNA matches it firmly.

TRBJ2-1 | TRBV11-2 | . | CASSLDPGGGANEQFF | TGTGCCAGCAGCTTAGATCCGGGTGGCGGCGCGAATGAGCAGTTCTTC
TRBJ2-7 | TRBV4-1 | TRBD1 | CASSQDRIVTWDSSYEQYF | TGCGCCAGCAGCCAAGATAGAATTGTCACGTGGGACAGCTCCTACGAGCAGTACTTC
TRBJ2-1 | TRBV6-5 | TRBD2 | CASMVAGVEEQFF | TGTGCCAGCATGGTGGCGGGAGTGGAAGAGCAGTTCTTC
TRBJ2-7 | TRBV5-4 | . | CASSLGFSYEQYF | TGTGCCAGCAGCTTGGGGTTCTCCTACGAGCAGTACTTC
TRBJ2-5 | TRBV5-1 | . | CASSTTGWETQYF | TGCGCCAGCAGCACAACAGGGTGGGAGACCCAGTACTTC
TRBJ1-1 | TRBV18 | . | CASSPRSGGGTEAFF | TGTGCCAGCTCACCACGGAGCGGGGGTGGAACTGAAGCTTTCTTT
TRBJ1-1 | TRBV15 | . | CATSRDPGATEAFF | TGTGCCACCAGCAGAGATCCAGGGGCCACTGAAGCTTTCTTT
TRBJ1-1 | TRBV2 | . | CASSPNTEAFF | TGTGCCAGCAGCCCAAACACTGAAGCTTTCTTT
TRBJ2-1 | TRBV5-1 | . | CASSLGPGWDEQFF | TGCGCCAGCAGCTTGGGCCCAGGGTGGGATGAGCAGTTCTTC
TRBJ2-1 | TRBV7-3 | TRBD2 | CASSFRTSGGNNEQFF | TGTGCCAGCAGCTTCCGGACTAGCGGGGGGAACAATGAGCAGTTCTTC
TRBJ2-6 | TRBV5-6 | . | CASSWAGGWGANVLTF | TGTGCCAGCAGCTGGGCAGGGGGGTGGGGGGCCAACGTCCTGACTTTC
TRBJ1-6 | TRBV4-1 | TRBD1 | CASSLYEGQLNSPLHF | TGCGCCAGCAGCCTATATGAGGGACAGTTAAATTCACCCCTCCACTTT
TRBJ1-5 | TRBV28 | TRBD1 | CASSGGTVINQPQHF | TGTGCCAGCAGTGGAGGGACAGTTATCAATCAGCCCCAGCATTTT
TRBJ1-5 | TRBV28 | . | CASRVINQPQHF | TGTGCCAGCCGGGTCATTAATCAGCCCCAGCATTTT
TRBJ2-1 | TRBV2 | TRBD2 | CASSPGTSGPARDEQFF | TGTGCCAGCAGCCCGGGGACTAGCGGACCCGCTAGGGATGAGCAGTTCTTC
TRBJ1-2 | TRBV19 | . | CARNREKTGGYTF | TGTGCCAGGAACAGGGAGAAAACGGGTGGCTACACCTTC
TRBJ2-1 | TRBV5-1 | . | CASSPGIGLSYNEQFF | TGCGCCAGCAGCCCGGGAATCGGCCTATCCTACAATGAGCAGTTCTTC
TRBJ2-7 | TRBV29-1 | TRBD1 | CSVEDFRGQGGYEQYF | TGCAGCGTTGAAGATTTTCGCGGACAGGGCGGCTACGAGCAGTACTTC
TRBJ1-1 | TRBV28 | TRBD1 | CASSSLGTGPEAFF | TGTGCCAGCAGTTCGCTTGGGACAGGGCCCGAAGCTTTCTTT
TRBJ1-5 | TRBV10-3 | . | CAISEYGGNQPQHF | TGTGCCATCAGTGAGTACGGGGGCAATCAGCCCCAGCATTTT
TRBJ2-2 | TRBV15 | TRBD2 | CAASGDHTGELFF | TGTGCCGCAAGCGGGGATCACACCGGGGAGCTGTTTTTT
TRBJ1-2 | TRBV14 | . | CASSQDRLARDRDPPSGYTF | TGTGCCAGCAGCCAAGATCGGTTAGCCCGAGACCGGGATCCCCCATCTGGCTACACCTTC
TRBJ1-6 | TRBV28 | TRBD1 | CASSSWTGSSPLHF | TGTGCCAGCAGTTCCTGGACAGGGAGTTCACCCCTCCACTTT
TRBJ2-6 | TRBV5-6 | . | CASSSRDTFSGANVLTF | TGTGCCAGCAGCAGCCGGGACACTTTCTCTGGGGCCAACGTCCTGACTTTC